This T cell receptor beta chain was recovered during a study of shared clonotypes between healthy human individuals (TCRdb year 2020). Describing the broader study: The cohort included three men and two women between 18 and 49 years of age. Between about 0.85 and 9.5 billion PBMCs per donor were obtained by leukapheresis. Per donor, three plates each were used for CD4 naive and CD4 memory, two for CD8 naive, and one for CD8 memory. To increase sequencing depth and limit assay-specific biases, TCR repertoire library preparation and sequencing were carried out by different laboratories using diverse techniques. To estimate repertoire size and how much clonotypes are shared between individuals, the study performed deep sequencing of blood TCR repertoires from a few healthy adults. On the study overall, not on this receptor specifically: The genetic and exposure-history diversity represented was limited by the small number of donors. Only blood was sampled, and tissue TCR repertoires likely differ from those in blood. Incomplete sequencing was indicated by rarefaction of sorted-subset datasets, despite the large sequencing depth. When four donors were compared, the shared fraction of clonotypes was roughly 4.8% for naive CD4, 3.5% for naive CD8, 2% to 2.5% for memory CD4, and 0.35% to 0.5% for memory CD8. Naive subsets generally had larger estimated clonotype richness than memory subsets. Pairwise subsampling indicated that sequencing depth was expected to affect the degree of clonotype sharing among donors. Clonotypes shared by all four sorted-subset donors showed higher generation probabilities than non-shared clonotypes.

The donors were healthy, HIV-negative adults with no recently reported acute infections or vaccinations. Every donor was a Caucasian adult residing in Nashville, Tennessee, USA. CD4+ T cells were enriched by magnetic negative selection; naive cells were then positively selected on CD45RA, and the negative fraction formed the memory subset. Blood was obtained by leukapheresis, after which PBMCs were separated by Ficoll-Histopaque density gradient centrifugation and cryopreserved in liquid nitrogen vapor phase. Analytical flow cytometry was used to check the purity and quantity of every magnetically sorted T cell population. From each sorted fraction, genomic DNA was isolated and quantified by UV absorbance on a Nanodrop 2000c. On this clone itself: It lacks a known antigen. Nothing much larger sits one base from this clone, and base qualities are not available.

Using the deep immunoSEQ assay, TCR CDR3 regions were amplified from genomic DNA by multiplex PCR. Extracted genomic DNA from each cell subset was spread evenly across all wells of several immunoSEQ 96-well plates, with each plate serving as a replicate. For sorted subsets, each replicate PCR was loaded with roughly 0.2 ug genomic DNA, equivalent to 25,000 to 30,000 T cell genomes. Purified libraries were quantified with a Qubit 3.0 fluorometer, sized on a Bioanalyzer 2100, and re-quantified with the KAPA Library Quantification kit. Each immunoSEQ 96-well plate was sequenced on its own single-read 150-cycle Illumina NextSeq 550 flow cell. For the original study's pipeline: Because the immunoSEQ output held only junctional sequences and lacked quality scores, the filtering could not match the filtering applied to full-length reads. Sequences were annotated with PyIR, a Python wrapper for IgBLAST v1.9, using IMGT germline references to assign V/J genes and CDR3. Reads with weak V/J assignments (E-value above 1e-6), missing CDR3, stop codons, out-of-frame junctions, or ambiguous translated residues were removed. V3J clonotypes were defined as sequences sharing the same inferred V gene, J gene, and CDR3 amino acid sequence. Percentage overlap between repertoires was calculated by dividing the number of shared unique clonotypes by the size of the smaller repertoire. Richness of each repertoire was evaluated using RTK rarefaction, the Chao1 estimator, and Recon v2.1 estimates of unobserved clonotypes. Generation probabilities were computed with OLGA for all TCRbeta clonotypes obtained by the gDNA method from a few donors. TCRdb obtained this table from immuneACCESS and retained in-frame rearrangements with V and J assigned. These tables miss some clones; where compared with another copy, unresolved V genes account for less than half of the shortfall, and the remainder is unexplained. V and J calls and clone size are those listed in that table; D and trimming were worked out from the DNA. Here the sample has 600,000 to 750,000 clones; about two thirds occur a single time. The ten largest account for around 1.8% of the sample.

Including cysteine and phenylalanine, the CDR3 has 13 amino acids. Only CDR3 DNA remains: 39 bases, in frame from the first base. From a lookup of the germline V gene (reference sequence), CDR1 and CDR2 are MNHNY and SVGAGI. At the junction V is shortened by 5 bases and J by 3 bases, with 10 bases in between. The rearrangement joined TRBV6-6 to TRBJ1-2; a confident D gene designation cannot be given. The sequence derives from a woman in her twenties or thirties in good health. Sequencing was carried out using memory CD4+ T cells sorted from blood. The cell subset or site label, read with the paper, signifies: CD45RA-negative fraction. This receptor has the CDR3 CASSRTAHYGYTF. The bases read TGTGCCAGCAGTCGGACTGCCCACTATGGCTACACCTTC.